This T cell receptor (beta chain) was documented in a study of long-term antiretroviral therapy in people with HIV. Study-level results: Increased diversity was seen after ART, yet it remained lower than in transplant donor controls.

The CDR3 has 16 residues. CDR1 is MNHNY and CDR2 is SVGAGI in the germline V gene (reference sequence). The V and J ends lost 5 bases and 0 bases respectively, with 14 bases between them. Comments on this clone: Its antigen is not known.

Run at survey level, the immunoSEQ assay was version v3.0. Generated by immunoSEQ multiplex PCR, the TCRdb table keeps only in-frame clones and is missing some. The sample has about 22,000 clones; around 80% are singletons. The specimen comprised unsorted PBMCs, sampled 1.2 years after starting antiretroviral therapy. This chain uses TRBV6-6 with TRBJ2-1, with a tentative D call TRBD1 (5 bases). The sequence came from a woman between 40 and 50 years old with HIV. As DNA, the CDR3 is TGTGCCAGCAGTACAGGATCCCTCGGCTCCTACAATGAGCAGTTCTTC. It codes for CASSTGSLGSYNEQFF.